Listed here is a single T cell receptor beta chain. Its antigen is not identified. The data are from a study of vaccination and CD4 T cells after COVID-19. About the study: Investigators stimulated cells with overlapping spike peptides drawn from SARS-CoV-2, HCoV-NL63, HCoV-OC43 and HCoV-229E.

Study results and limitations: Median SARS-CoV-2-reactive clonotype numbers went up from approximately 23 to 38, but not significantly.

An Oncomine TCR Beta short-read assay was used to sequence the DNA from cultured CD4+ T cells. TCRdb fed the PCR reads into MiXCR, producing one record per CDR3 protein. The data contain fewer than 20,000 distinct CDR3 sequences, 50% of them singletons. The CDR3 is 15 amino acids. Germline lookup yields CDR1 LNHNV and CDR2 YYDKDF (reference sequence). The junction had 6 bases not matched to a gene; V was cut back by 0 bases and J by 10 bases. Noted treatment: approximately nine-day PBMC culture with coronavirus spike peptide pools or control peptides (ViraFEST assay). Via ViraFEST, peptide pools expanded antigen-specific T cells before TCR sequencing.

Sample: CD4+ T cells from blood, cultured in vitro. The sequence was collected from a human donor who had recovered from COVID-19. The chain is built from TRBV15 and TRBJ1-6; 7 nucleotides line up with TRBD1. DNA for the CDR3: TGTGCCACCAGCAGAGAGACAGGGACCCCCTCACCCCTCCACTTT. Translation: CATSRETGTPSPLHF.